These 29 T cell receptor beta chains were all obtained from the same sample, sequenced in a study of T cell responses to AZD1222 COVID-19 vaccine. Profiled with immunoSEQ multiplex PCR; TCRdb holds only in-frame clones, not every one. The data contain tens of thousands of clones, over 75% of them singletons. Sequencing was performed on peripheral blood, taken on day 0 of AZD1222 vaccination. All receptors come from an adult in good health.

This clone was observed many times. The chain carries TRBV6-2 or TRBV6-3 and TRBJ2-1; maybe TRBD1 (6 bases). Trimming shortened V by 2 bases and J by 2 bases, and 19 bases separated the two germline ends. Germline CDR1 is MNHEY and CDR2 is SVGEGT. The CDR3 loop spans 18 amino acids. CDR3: CASSYSATGYDPYNEQFF. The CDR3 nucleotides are TGTGCCAGCAGTTACAGTGCCACAGGGTATGACCCCTACAATGAGCAGTTCTTC.

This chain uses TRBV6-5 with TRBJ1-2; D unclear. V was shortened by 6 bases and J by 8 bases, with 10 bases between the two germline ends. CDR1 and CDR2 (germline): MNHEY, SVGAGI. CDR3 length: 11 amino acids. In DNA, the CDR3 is TGTGCCAGCAGCGAGGGCAGGGGCTACACCTTC. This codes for CASSEGRGYTF.

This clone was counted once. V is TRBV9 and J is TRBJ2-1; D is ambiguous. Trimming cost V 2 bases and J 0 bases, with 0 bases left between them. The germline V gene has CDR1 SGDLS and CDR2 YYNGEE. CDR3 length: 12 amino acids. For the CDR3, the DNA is TGTGCCAGCAGCGTCTCCTACAATGAGCAGTTCTTC. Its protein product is CASSVSYNEQFF.

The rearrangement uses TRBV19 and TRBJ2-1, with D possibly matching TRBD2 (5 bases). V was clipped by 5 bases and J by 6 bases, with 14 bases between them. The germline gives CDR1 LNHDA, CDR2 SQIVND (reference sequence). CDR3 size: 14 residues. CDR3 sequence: CASSPHWELNEQFF. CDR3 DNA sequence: TGTGCCAGTAGTCCACATTGGGAGCTCAATGAGCAGTTCTTC.

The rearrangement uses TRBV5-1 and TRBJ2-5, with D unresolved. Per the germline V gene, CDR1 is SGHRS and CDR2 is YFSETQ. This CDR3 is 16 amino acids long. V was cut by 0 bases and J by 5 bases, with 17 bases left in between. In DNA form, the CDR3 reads TGCGCCAGCAGCTTGGGTGGTCGCAGCGTGGGGGAGACCCAGTACTTC. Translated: CASSLGGRSVGETQYF.

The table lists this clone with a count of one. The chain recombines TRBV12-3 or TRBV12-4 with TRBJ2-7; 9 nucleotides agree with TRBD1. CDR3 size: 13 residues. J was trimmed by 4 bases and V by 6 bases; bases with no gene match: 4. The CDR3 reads CASRGQGWYEQYF. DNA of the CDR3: TGTGCCAGCAGGGGACAGGGATGGTACGAGCAGTACTTC.

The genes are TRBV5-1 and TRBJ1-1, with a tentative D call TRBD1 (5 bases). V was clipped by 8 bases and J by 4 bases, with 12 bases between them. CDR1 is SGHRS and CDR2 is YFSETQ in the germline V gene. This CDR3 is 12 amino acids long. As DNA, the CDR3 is TGCGCCAGTCAGGGCTCGGGCACTGAAGCTTTCTTT. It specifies CASQGSGTEAFF.

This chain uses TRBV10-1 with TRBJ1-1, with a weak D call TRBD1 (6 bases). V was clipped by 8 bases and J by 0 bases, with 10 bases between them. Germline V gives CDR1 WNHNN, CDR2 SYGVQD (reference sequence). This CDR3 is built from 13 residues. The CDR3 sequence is CASRGQMNTEAFF. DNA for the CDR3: TGCGCCAGCCGAGGACAGATGAACACTGAAGCTTTCTTT.

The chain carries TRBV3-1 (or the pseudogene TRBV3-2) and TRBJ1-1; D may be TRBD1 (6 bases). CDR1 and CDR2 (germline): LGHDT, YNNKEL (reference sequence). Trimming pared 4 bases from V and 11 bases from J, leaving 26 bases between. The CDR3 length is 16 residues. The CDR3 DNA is TGTGCCAGCAGCCCTCACGGGTGGGGGGGCCCCGGGGCCGCTTTCTTT. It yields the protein CASSPHGWGGPGAAFF.

The CDR3 is CASSEREGTGASEAFF. The CDR3 DNA reads TGTGCCAGCAGCGAGAGGGAGGGGACAGGGGCAAGTGAAGCTTTCTTT. The V and J genes are TRBV9 and TRBJ1-1, with 10 bases fitting TRBD1. The CDR3 is 16 residues long. The germline CDR1 and CDR2 sequences are SGDLS and YYNGEE. The ends lost 3 bases at V and 7 bases at J; junction bases unmatched: 12.

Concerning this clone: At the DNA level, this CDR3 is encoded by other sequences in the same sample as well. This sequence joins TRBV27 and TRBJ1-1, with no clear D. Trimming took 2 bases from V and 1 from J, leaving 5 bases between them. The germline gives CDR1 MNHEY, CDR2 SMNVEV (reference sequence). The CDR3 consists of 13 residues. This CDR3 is CASSLGRNTEAFF. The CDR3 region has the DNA TGTGCCAGCAGTTTAGGGCGGAACACTGAAGCTTTCTTT.

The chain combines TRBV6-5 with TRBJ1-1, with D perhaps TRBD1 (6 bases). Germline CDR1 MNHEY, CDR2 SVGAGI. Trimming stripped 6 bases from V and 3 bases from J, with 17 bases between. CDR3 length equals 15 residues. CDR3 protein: CASSSRTVSDTEAFF. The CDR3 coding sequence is TGTGCCAGCAGCTCCAGGACAGTTAGTGACACTGAAGCTTTCTTT.

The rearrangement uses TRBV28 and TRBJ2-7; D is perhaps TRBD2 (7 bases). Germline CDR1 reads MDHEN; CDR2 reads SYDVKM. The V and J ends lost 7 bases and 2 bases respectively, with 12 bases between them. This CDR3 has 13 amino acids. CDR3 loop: CASNPGGPYEQYF. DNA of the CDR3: TGTGCCAGCAATCCCGGGGGGCCCTACGAGCAGTACTTC.

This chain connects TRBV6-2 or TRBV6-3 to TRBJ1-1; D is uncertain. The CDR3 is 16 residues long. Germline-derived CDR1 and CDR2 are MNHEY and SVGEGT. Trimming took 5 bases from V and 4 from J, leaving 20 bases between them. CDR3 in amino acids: CASSQLSSHRATEAFF. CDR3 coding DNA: TGTGCCAGCAGTCAGCTCTCCAGTCACCGTGCCACTGAAGCTTTCTTT.

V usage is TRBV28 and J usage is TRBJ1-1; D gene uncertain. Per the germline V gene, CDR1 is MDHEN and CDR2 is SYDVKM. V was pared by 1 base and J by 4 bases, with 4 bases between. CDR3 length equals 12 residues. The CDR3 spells CASSLLGTEAFF. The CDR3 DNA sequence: TGTGCCAGCAGTTTATTGGGCACTGAAGCTTTCTTT. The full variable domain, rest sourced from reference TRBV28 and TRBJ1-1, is DVKVTQSSRYLVKRTGEKVFLECVQDMDHENMFWYRQDPGLGLRLIYFSYDVKMKEKGDIPEGYSVSREKKERFSLILESASTNQTSMYLCASSLLGTEAFFGQGTRLTVV.

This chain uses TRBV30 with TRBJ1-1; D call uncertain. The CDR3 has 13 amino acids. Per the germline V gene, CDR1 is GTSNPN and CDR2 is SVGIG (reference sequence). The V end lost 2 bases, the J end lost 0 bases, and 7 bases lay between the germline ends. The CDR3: CAWSLQMNTEAFF. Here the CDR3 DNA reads TGTGCCTGGAGTTTACAGATGAACACTGAAGCTTTCTTT. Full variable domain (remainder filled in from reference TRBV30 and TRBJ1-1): SQTIHQWPATLVQPVGSPLSLECTVEGTSNPNLYWYRQAAGRGLQLLFYSVGIGQISSEVPQNLSASRPQDRQFILSSKKLLLSDSGFYLCAWSLQMNTEAFFGQGTRLTVV.

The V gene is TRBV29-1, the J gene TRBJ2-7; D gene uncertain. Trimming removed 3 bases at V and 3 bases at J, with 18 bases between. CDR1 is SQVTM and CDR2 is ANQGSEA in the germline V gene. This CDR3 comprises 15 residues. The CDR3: CSVEVGQSAFYEQYF. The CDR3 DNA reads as TGCAGCGTTGAGGTTGGGCAGTCGGCATTCTACGAGCAGTACTTC.

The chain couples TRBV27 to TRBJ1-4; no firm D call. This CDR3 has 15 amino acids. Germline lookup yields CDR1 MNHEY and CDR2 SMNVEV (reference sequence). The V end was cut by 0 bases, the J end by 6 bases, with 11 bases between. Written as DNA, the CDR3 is TGTGCCAGCAGTTTATCAGGTCGGGGTGATGAAAAACTGTTTTTT. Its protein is CASSLSGRGDEKLFF.

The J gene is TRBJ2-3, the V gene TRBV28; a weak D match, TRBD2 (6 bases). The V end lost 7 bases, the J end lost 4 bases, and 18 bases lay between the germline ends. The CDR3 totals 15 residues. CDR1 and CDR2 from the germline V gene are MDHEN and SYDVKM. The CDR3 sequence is CASTPTRGSADTQYF. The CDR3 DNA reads TGTGCCAGCACCCCAACTCGGGGGAGTGCAGATACGCAGTATTTT.

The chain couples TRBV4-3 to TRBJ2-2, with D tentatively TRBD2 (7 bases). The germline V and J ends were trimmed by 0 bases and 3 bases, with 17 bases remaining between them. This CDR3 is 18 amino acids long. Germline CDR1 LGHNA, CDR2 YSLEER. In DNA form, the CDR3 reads TGCGCCAGCAGCCAAGATCTTCGAGGGGGGGCCGACACCGGGGAGCTGTTTTTT. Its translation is CASSQDLRGGADTGELFF.

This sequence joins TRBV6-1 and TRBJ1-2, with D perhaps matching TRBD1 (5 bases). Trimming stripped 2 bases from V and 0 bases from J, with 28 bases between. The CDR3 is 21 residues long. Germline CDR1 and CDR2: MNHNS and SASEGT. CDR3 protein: CASSELTLTGGKGPANYGYTF. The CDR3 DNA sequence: TGTGCCAGCAGTGAATTAACCCTAACGGGGGGAAAGGGCCCTGCTAACTATGGCTACACCTTC.

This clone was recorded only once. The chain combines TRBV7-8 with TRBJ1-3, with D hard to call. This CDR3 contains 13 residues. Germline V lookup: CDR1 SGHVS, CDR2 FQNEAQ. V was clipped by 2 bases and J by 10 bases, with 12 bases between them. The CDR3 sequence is CASSLIASQTIYF. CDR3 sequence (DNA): TGTGCCAGCAGCTTAATCGCTTCGCAAACCATATATTTT. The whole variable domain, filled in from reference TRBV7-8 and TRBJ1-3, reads GAGVSQSPRYKVAKRGQDVALRCDPISGHVSLFWYQQALGQGPEFLTYFQNEAQLDKSGLPSDRFFAERPEGSVSTLKIQRTQQEDSAVYLCASSLIASQTIYFGEGSWLTVV.

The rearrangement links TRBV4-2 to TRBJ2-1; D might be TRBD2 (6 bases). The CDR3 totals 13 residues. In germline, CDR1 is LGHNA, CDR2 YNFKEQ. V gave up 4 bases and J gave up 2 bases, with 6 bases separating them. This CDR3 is CASSPGAYNEQFF. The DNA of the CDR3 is TGTGCCAGCAGCCCGGGAGCCTACAATGAGCAGTTCTTC.

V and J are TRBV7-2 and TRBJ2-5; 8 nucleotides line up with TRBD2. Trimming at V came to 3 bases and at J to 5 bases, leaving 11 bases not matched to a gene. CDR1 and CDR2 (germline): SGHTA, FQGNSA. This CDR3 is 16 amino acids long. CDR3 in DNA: TGTGCCAGCAGCTTCCCTTGGACTAGCATGGGGGAGACCCAGTACTTC. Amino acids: CASSFPWTSMGETQYF.

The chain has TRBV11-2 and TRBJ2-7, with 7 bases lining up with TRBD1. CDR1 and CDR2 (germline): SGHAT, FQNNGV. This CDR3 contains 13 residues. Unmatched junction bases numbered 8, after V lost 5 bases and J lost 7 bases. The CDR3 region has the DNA TGTGCCAGCAGCGATAGGGGACAGTCAGAGCAGTACTTC. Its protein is CASSDRGQSEQYF.

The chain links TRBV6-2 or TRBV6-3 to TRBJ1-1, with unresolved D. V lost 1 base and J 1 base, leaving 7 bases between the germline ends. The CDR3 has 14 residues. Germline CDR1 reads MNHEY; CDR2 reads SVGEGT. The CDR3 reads CASSYYRRNTEAFF. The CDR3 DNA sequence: TGTGCCAGCAGTTACTACAGAAGGAACACTGAAGCTTTCTTT.

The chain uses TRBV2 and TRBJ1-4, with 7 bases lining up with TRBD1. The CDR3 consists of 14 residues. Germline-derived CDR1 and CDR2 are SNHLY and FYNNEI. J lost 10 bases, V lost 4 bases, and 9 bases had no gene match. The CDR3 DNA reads TGTGCCAGCAGTGCAGGGCCAGGGGGAGGAAAACTGTTTTTT. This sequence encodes CASSAGPGGGKLFF. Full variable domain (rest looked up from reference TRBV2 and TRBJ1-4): EPEVTQTPSHQVTQMGQEVILRCVPISNHLYFYWYRQILGQKVEFLVSFYNNEISEKSEIFDDQFSVERPDGSNFTLKIRSTKLEDSAMYFCASSAGPGGGKLFFGSGTQLSVL.

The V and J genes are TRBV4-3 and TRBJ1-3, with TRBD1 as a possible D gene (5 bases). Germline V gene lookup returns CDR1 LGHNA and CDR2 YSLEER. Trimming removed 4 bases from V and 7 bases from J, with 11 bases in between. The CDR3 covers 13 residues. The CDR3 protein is CASSLGPVNTIYF. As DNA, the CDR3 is TGCGCCAGCAGCCTGGGACCAGTCAACACCATATATTTT.

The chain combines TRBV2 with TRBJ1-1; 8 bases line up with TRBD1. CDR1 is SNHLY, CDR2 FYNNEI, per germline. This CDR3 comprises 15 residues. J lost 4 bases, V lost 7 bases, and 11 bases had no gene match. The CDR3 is CASIHYRGRGTEAFF. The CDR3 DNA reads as TGTGCCAGCATTCATTACAGGGGGAGAGGCACTGAAGCTTTCTTT.